This entry is about one T cell receptor (beta chain). Its antigen is unknown. This sample was included in a study of cytomegalovirus exposure and HLA in healthy donors. The germline CDR1 and CDR2 sequences are MGHRA and YSYEKL. J was trimmed by 1 base and V by 4 bases; bases with no gene match: 5. This CDR3 is 18 amino acids long. General observations from the study: Follow-up analysis seemed to connect common viral pathogens with several of the most significant clusters identified. Sequencing likely produced, as an artifact, a cluster of highly shared sequence variants. In vitro testing confirmed a few CMV-associated chains as specific for CMV antigens.

Primers: 60 Vbeta forward and 13 Jbeta reverse. Under the authors' procedure: A later analysis counted about 80 million unique TCR beta chains, 9.5 million to 12 million shared. The table came from immunoSEQ multiplex PCR; TCRdb's copy has only in-frame clones and leaves some out. V and J calls and clone size are given by that table; D and trimming were obtained from the DNA. This table has 65,000 to 85,000 clones, approximately 81% appearing once. This receptor was obtained from a middle-aged woman in good health and CMV-seropositive. This chain connects TRBV4-1 to TRBJ2-1, with 15 bases matching TRBD2. The specimen was PBMCs. CDR3 protein: CASSRGLAGGTSYNEQFF. The DNA for the CDR3 is TGCGCCAGCAGCCGAGGACTAGCGGGGGGGACATCCTACAATGAGCAGTTCTTC.